This T cell receptor beta chain was captured in a study of T cell responses to AZD1222 COVID-19 vaccine. Study-level points and caveats: Two AZD1222 doses significantly raised spike-specific TCR breadth and depth over controls.

With respect to this clone: Its specificity is unknown.

Germline lookup yields CDR1 SGHRS and CDR2 YFSETQ. The V end was cut by 0 bases, the J end by 0 bases, with 10 bases between. The CDR3 has 16 amino acids. Only in-frame clones appear in the TCRdb table, and some are missing; sequencing was by immunoSEQ multiplex PCR. The sample lists roughly 100,000 clones, 89% seen once, with roughly 1.7% in the top ten. This sequence was found in an adult in good health. The material sequenced was peripheral blood, taken on day 0 of AZD1222 vaccination. The chain recombines TRBV5-1 with TRBJ1-3; tentatively, D is TRBD1 (5 bases). This CDR3 is CASSLDGHYSGNTIYF. For the CDR3, the DNA is TGCGCCAGCAGCTTGGATGGACATTACTCTGGAAACACCATATATTTT.